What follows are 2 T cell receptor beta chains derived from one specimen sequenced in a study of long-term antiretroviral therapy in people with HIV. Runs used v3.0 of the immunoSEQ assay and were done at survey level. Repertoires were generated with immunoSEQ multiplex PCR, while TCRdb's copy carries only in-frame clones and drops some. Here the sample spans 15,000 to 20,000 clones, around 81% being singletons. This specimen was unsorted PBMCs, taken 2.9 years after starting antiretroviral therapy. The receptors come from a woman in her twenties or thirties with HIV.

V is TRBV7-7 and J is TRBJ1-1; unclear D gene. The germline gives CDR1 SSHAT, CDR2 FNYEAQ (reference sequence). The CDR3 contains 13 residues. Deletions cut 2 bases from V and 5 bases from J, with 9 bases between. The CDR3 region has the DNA TGTGCCAGCAGCTTACGCATCGGAACTGAAGCTTTCTTT. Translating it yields CASSLRIGTEAFF.

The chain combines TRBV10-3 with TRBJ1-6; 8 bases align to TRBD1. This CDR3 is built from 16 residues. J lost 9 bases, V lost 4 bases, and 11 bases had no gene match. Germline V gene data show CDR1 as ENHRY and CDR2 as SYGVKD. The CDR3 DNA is TGTGCCATCAGTGGGACGACAGGGGATAGAAGTTCACCCCTCCACTTT. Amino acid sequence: CAISGTTGDRSSPLHF.